The 18 T cell receptor beta chains presented below share a single source sample, sequenced in a study of radiation and T cells in renal cell carcinoma. Time point in this sample: blood 4 weeks post-SBRT, at nephrectomy. The treatment: 15 Gy SBRT to primary tumor, nephrectomy 4 weeks later. Profiled with immunoSEQ multiplex PCR; TCRdb holds only in-frame clones, not every one. This table holds around 100,000 clones, around 84% found once. The specimen was blood, collected from a patient whose treatment included radiotherapy and nephrectomy. The receptor set was obtained from a man aged 55 to 70 with renal cell carcinoma.

The sample holds one count of this clone. V usage is TRBV27 and J usage is TRBJ2-7, with 11 nucleotides matching TRBD1. The CDR3 has 13 residues. After removal of 6 bases from V and 7 bases from J, the junction contained 5 bases not matched to a gene. In germline, CDR1 is MNHEY, CDR2 SMNVEV (reference sequence). DNA of the CDR3: TGTGCCAGCAGCGGGGACAGGGGGTGGGAGCAGTACTTC. Translation: CASSGDRGWEQYF.

The chain combines TRBV6-1 with TRBJ2-7; D ambiguous. The CDR3 sequence is 11 residues long. V lost 6 bases to trimming and J lost 2 bases, with 5 bases between them. CDR1 and CDR2 from the germline V gene are MNHNS and SASEGT. CDR3 region: CASSLTYEQYF. The CDR3 DNA follows: TGTGCCAGCAGCCTCACCTACGAGCAGTACTTC.

The gene calls are TRBV1 and TRBJ2-7; the table names TRBD2, a call not compared with the DNA. TRBV1 is flagged as a pseudogene. This CDR3 comprises 16 residues. In DNA form, the CDR3 reads TGCACCAGCAGCCAACATGGAGGCGGGAGGGCCCACGAGCAGTACTTC. This translates into CTSSQHGGGRAHEQYF.

This clone came up a few times. The chain links TRBV5-6 to TRBJ1-4; D may be TRBD1 (6 bases). The V end was cut by 4 bases, the J end by 4 bases, with 17 bases between. The CDR3 extends over 16 amino acids. Germline V CDR1 and CDR2: SGHDT, YYEEEE. CDR3: CASSPNGGLGNEKLFF. CDR3 bases: TGTGCCAGCAGCCCTAACGGGGGCTTGGGTAATGAAAAACTGTTTTTT.

This clone turned up a few times. V usage is TRBV4-2 and J usage is TRBJ2-3; D is possibly TRBD1 (5 bases). The CDR3 is made up of 16 amino acids. CDR1 is LGHNA and CDR2 is YNFKEQ in the germline V gene. Trimming stripped 0 bases from V and 6 bases from J, with 16 bases between. The CDR3 protein is CASSQEGWTNGDTQYF. Here the CDR3 DNA reads TGTGCCAGCAGCCAAGAGGGTTGGACAAACGGCGATACGCAGTATTTT.

The rearrangement joins TRBV7-7 to TRBJ2-2, with D possibly TRBD2 on 5 matching bases. Germline V lookup: CDR1 SSHAT, CDR2 FNYEAQ (reference sequence). The V end was cut by 5 bases, the J end by 5 bases, with 15 bases between. This CDR3 comprises 15 residues. CDR3 sequence reads: CASSAQDSRTGELFF. CDR3 nucleotides: TGTGCCAGCAGCGCTCAGGACTCCCGAACCGGGGAGCTGTTTTTT.

The CDR3 sequence is CASSYRSDRVANTIYF. The DNA for the CDR3 is TGCGCCAGCAGCTACCGATCGGACAGGGTAGCAAACACCATATATTTT. The chain has TRBV5-1 and TRBJ1-3, with TRBD1 matching over 8 bases. This CDR3 has 16 residues. Germline values: CDR1 SGHRS, CDR2 YFSETQ. V trimming: 3 bases; J trimming: 6 bases; junction bases outside the gene matches: 11.

This clone was observed a handful of times. J is TRBJ2-1 and V is TRBV19, with D perhaps assigned TRBD1 or TRBD2 (6 bases each). Deletions cut 3 bases from V and 6 bases from J, with 15 bases between. Germline V gives CDR1 LNHDA, CDR2 SQIVND (reference sequence). The CDR3 consists of 15 residues. For the CDR3, the DNA is TGTGCCAGTAGTATTAGTTCGGGGGCTCGCAATGAGCAGTTCTTC. The encoded protein is CASSISSGARNEQFF.

Of note for this clone: Different DNA sequences within this sample yield the same CDR3. The V call is TRBV19, the J call TRBJ2-7; maybe TRBD1 (5 bases). Trimming took 4 bases from V and 1 from J, leaving 11 bases between them. CDR1 is LNHDA, CDR2 SQIVND, per germline (reference sequence). The CDR3 covers 14 residues. CDR3 coding DNA: TGTGCCAGTAGTACTCCAGGGCTTTCCTACGAGCAGTACTTC. Translated: CASSTPGLSYEQYF.

The chain has TRBV6-1 and TRBJ2-7; D possibly corresponds to TRBD2 (6 bases). The ends were cut back, 5 bases at V and 3 bases at J, with 17 bases in the middle. Per germline, CDR1 MNHNS and CDR2 SASEGT. This CDR3 has 15 amino acids. The CDR3 reads CASSSFERAYYEQYF. The CDR3 DNA reads TGTGCCAGCAGTTCTTTTGAGCGGGCGTACTACGAGCAGTACTTC.

The V gene is TRBV5-3, the J gene TRBJ2-2; 7 nucleotides align to TRBD2. TRBV5-3 carries the ORF label, with uncertain function. CDR3 length: 16 residues. The V gene end was trimmed by 3 bases and the J gene end by 8 bases; junction bases not matched to a gene: 13. DNA of the CDR3: TGTGCCAGAAGCTGCCCCGGGAGGAACGAGGCTGGGGAGCTGTTTTTT. Its protein is CARSCPGRNEAGELFF.

The rearrangement links TRBV7-2 to TRBJ2-1; the D is unclear. V lost 3 bases to trimming and J lost 0 bases, with 9 bases between them. CDR1 is SGHTA and CDR2 is FQGNSA in the germline V gene. The CDR3 is made up of 15 amino acids. The CDR3 here is CASSLVTSSYNEQFF. CDR3 DNA: TGTGCCAGCAGCTTGGTAACCAGCTCCTACAATGAGCAGTTCTTC.

The J gene is TRBJ2-1, the V gene TRBV14, with D perhaps matching TRBD2 (5 bases). Per the germline V gene, CDR1 is SGHDN and CDR2 is FVKESK. V was trimmed by 5 bases and J by 7 bases, leaving 6 bases between them. The CDR3 is 11 amino acids. The chain's CDR3 is CASSWRNEQFF. The DNA of the CDR3 is TGTGCCAGCAGCTGGAGGAATGAGCAGTTCTTC.

The V and J genes are TRBV29-1 and TRBJ2-2; D remains unclear. Trimming stripped 5 bases from V and 1 base from J, with 14 bases between. Germline lookup yields CDR1 SQVTM and CDR2 ANQGSEA. This CDR3 has 15 residues. Here the CDR3 DNA reads TGCAGCGTTTCCCTCTCGATGGGGAACACCGGGGAGCTGTTTTTT. Translating it yields CSVSLSMGNTGELFF.

The V and J genes are TRBV19 and TRBJ1-3; D remains ambiguous. This CDR3 spans 16 amino acids. Germline V gene sequence: CDR1 LNHDA, CDR2 SQIVND (reference sequence). The ends were cut back, 7 bases at V and 3 bases at J, with 19 bases in the middle. The CDR3 bases are TGTGCCAGTATCCCCCAAGGGAGCTCTCATGGAAACACCATATATTTT. It codes for CASIPQGSSHGNTIYF.

J is TRBJ1-4 and V is TRBV19, with TRBD1 matching 8 bases. The germline CDR1 and CDR2 sequences are LNHDA and SQIVND (reference sequence). The CDR3 is made up of 15 amino acids. Trimming removed 3 bases from V and 5 bases from J; junction bases left unmatched: 5. Here the CDR3 reads CASSIRQGQNEKLFF. The DNA of the CDR3 is TGTGCCAGTAGTATTAGACAGGGGCAAAATGAAAAACTGTTTTTT.

This clone was observed a handful of times. This chain connects TRBV28 to TRBJ1-3; tentative D call: TRBD1 (5 bases). V lost 6 bases, J lost 0 bases, and 15 bases lay in between. This CDR3 contains 16 residues. The germline CDR1 and CDR2 sequences are MDHEN and SYDVKM. The CDR3 protein is CASSYRDSYSGNTIYF. The CDR3 DNA sequence: TGTGCCAGCAGCTACCGGGACTCGTACTCTGGAAACACCATATATTTT.

The chain joins TRBV5-8 to TRBJ1-1; D gene uncertain. This CDR3 contains 14 residues. Per the germline V gene, CDR1 is SGHTS and CDR2 is YDEGEE. Trimming took 0 bases from V and 3 from J, leaving 9 bases between them. DNA for the CDR3: TGTGCCAGCAGCTTGGATCCCGGGTACACTGAAGCTTTCTTT. It yields the protein CASSLDPGYTEAFF.